These 25 T cell receptor beta chains came from one sample sequenced in a study of response to subunit inactivated influenza vaccine. Each CDR3 protein is one row after TCRdb ran MiXCR on the RT-PCR reads. The data hold a few hundred thousand distinct CDR3 sequences, with around 11% observed a single time. These data are also associated with another study on T cells expressing NK-cell markers. This second study notes: Generation of TCR beta cDNA was performed by 5'RACE template switching incorporating UMIs.

The input for sequencing was PBMCs from blood, taken on the day of vaccination. The receptor source for this set is a man over 45 who received an inactivated influenza vaccine.

The V gene is TRBV3-1, the J gene TRBJ2-1, with D perhaps TRBD1 (5 bases). The V gene lost 3 bases and the J gene lost 0 bases, with 6 bases spanning the gap. CDR1 and CDR2 from the germline V gene are LGHDT and YNNKEL (reference sequence). This CDR3 is 14 amino acids long. The DNA of the CDR3 is TGTGCCAGCAGCCACAGGGCCTCCTACAATGAGCAGTTCTTC. Encoded protein: CASSHRASYNEQFF.

The chain couples TRBV20-1 to TRBJ2-3; TRBD1 matches 9 bases. Germline lookup yields CDR1 DFQATT and CDR2 SNEGSKA (reference sequence). The J segment lost 5 bases and the V segment lost 4 bases, leaving 7 bases of the junction unmatched. The CDR3 extends over 14 amino acids. CDR3 sequence (DNA): TGCAGTGCTACCGGGACAGGGAAACAAGATACGCAGTATTTT. Amino acid sequence: CSATGTGKQDTQYF.

Many counts were recorded for this clonotype. The chain employs TRBV12-3 or TRBV12-4 and TRBJ2-2; D is unclear. The germline V and J ends were trimmed by 7 bases and 3 bases, with 6 bases remaining between them. The CDR3 contains 12 residues. Here the CDR3 reads CASTLYTGELFF. As DNA, the CDR3 is TGTGCCAGCACTCTCTACACCGGGGAGCTGTTTTTT.

The genes are TRBV29-1 and TRBJ2-5; TRBD2 might be the D (7 bases). The CDR3 runs to 11 residues. Germline V gene data show CDR1 as SQVTM and CDR2 as ANQGSEA. CDR3 in DNA: TGCGAGCGGGACAAACAAGAGACCCAGTACTTC. As protein: CERDKQETQYF.

V gene TRBV25-1 combines with J gene TRBJ2-1; TRBD2 aligns across 9 bases. The CDR3 is 14 residues long. V was pared by 3 bases and J by 8 bases, with 5 bases of the junction left unmatched. Germline-derived CDR1 and CDR2 are MGHDK and SYGVNS. CDR3 amino acids: CASSDPRLADEQFF. CDR3 DNA: TGTGCCAGCAGTGATCCCAGACTAGCGGATGAGCAGTTCTTC.

The rearrangement links TRBV30 to TRBJ2-7; perhaps TRBD2 as D (5 bases). Between the trimmed V and J ends, which lost 1 base and 6 bases, there was a span of 10 bases. The CDR3 has 12 residues. The germline gives CDR1 GTSNPN, CDR2 SVGIG (reference sequence). The CDR3 region has the DNA TGTGCCTGGAGTGCGGGGATTTTCGAGCAGTACTTC. Translating gives CAWSAGIFEQYF.

This chain joins TRBV28 and TRBJ2-1; D unclear. The V end was cut by 1 base, the J end by 6 bases, with 13 bases between. This CDR3 spans 15 amino acids. Germline V lookup: CDR1 MDHEN, CDR2 SYDVKM. The CDR3 here is CASSLFPSSFNEQFF. CDR3 DNA sequence: TGTGCCAGCAGTTTATTCCCTAGTTCGTTCAATGAGCAGTTCTTC. Using reference TRBV28 and TRBJ2-1 for the parts outside the CDR3, the full variable domain is DVKVTQSSRYLVKRTGEKVFLECVQDMDHENMFWYRQDPGLGLRLIYFSYDVKMKEKGDIPEGYSVSREKKERFSLILESASTNQTSMYLCASSLFPSSFNEQFFGPGTRLTVL.

This chain joins TRBV6-1 and TRBJ1-5; D uncertain. CDR1 is MNHNS, CDR2 SASEGT, per germline. The CDR3 is made up of 16 amino acids. Trimming took 0 bases from V and 6 from J, leaving 15 bases between them. CDR3 nucleotide sequence: TGTGCCAGCAGTGAAGCGCTGAGTGGAGGCGGTCAGCCCCAGCATTTT. This codes for CASSEALSGGGQPQHF.

V gene TRBV29-1 combines with J gene TRBJ1-2, with D unclear. Trimming stripped 3 bases from V and 1 base from J, with 3 bases between. CDR3 length: 11 residues. Germline CDR1 and CDR2: SQVTM and ANQGSEA. This chain's CDR3 is CSVDINYGYTF. The CDR3 DNA reads TGCAGCGTTGACATTAACTATGGCTACACCTTC.

This sequence joins TRBV6-2 or TRBV6-3 and TRBJ2-7; TRBD1 agrees at 7 bases. This CDR3 comprises 17 residues. CDR1 is MNHEY and CDR2 is SVGEGT in the germline V gene. V lost 4 bases, J lost 1 base, and 13 bases stayed unmatched. CDR3 coding DNA: TGTGCCAGCAGTTTCCTCCTAAAGGGACAGTCTTCCTACGAGCAGTACTTC. Translation gives CASSFLLKGQSSYEQYF.

This clonotype has just a few counts. A junction boundary mismatches the germline segment, possibly from a read error. V usage is TRBV7-7 and J usage is TRBJ2-5, with 9 bases fitting TRBD2. The CDR3 is 15 residues long. CDR1 and CDR2 (germline): SSHAT, FNYEAQ (reference sequence). The CDR3 is CASSLGAGGGETQYF. The CDR3 region has the DNA TGTGCTAGCAGCTTAGGAGCGGGGGGCGGAGAGACCCAGTACTTC.

The V call is TRBV12-3 or TRBV12-4, the J call TRBJ2-3, with TRBD1 matching 8 bases. V lost 6 bases and J lost 2; bases outside the gene matches: 4. There are 14 residues in the CDR3. As DNA, the CDR3 is TGTGCCAGCAGGGGACAGGCCAACACAGATACGCAGTATTTT. The encoded protein is CASRGQANTDTQYF.

The chain joins TRBV6-1 to TRBJ2-5; the match to TRBD2 covers 12 bases. V was clipped by 6 bases and J by 2 bases; unmatched bases: 13. From germline, CDR1 is MNHNS and CDR2 SASEGT. CDR3 length: 18 residues. DNA of the CDR3: TGTGCCAGCAGCTCCCCCAGGACTAGCGGGGCCGATCAAGAGACCCAGTACTTC. Translating it yields CASSSPRTSGADQETQYF.

The CDR3 sequence: CSVEPEGGAYNEQFF. CDR3 DNA sequence: TGCAGCGTTGAACCTGAGGGAGGGGCCTACAATGAGCAGTTCTTC. The chain has TRBV29-1 and TRBJ2-1; 7 bases map to TRBD2. Germline CDR1 reads SQVTM; CDR2 reads ANQGSEA. With V trimmed by 2 bases and J by 2 bases, 6 bases remained unmatched. There are 15 residues in the CDR3.

This clonotype has just a few counts. The V call is TRBV6-1, the J call TRBJ2-1; maybe TRBD2 (5 bases). CDR1 is MNHNS and CDR2 is SASEGT in the germline V gene. V gave up 2 bases and J gave up 12 bases, with 17 bases separating them. This CDR3 spans 14 amino acids. Here the CDR3 DNA reads TGTGCCAGCAGTGAACGGGGTCCAGCCGCGGGGCAGTTCTTC. Protein: CASSERGPAAGQFF.

This clonotype turned up a few times. This sequence joins TRBV10-3 and TRBJ1-6, with D tentatively TRBD1 (6 bases). V lost 8 bases to trimming and J lost 6 bases, with 11 bases between them. The CDR3 is made up of 13 amino acids. CDR1 is ENHRY, CDR2 SYGVKD, per germline. CDR3 bases: TGTGCCATCTCGGACAGCTTTAATTCACCCCTCCACTTT. As protein: CAISDSFNSPLHF.

This chain connects TRBV5-6 to TRBJ2-1; 16 nucleotides align to TRBD2. The CDR3 totals 20 residues. CDR1 and CDR2 (germline): SGHDT, YYEEEE. Trimming took 4 bases from V and 2 from J; bases not matched to a gene: 12. The CDR3: CASSRTPGLAGGPPYNEQFF. CDR3 DNA sequence: TGTGCCAGCAGCCGTACGCCGGGACTAGCGGGAGGGCCCCCCTACAATGAGCAGTTCTTC.

This clonotype was recorded at least ten times. This chain uses TRBV6-5 with TRBJ2-2; D not certain. The V gene lost 3 bases and the J gene lost 1 base, with 6 bases spanning the gap. The CDR3 has 14 amino acids. Germline values: CDR1 MNHEY, CDR2 SVGAGI. For the CDR3, the DNA is TGTGCCAGCAGTTATAGACAGAACACCGGGGAGCTGTTTTTT. This codes for CASSYRQNTGELFF.

The genes are TRBV6-2 or TRBV6-3 and TRBJ2-4; the match to TRBD2 covers 9 bases. Germline values: CDR1 MNHEY, CDR2 SVGEGT. CDR3 length: 16 amino acids. Trimming cost V 5 bases and J 7 bases; bases outside gene matches: 12. The CDR3: CASSTTGTSWFNIQYF. As DNA, the CDR3 is TGTGCCAGCAGTACTACCGGGACTAGCTGGTTCAACATTCAGTACTTC.

As for this clonotype: This may be a read error, as it is one base from a much larger clone. V is TRBV29-1 and J is TRBJ2-5; D is ambiguous. The V end was cut by 3 bases, the J end by 4 bases, with 15 bases between. This CDR3 comprises 14 residues. Germline CDR1 and CDR2: SQVTM and ANQGSEA. For the CDR3, the DNA is TGCAGCGTTGATTCCGGGCACGGTGGAGAGACCCAGTACTTC. Translation gives CSVDSGHGGETQYF.

This chain uses TRBV28 with TRBJ2-2; TRBD2 is a possible D gene (5 bases). The length of the CDR3 is 13 residues. Germline values: CDR1 MDHEN, CDR2 SYDVKM. V was shortened by 10 bases and J by 3 bases, with 12 bases between the two germline ends. This CDR3 reads CATVATHTGELFF. In nucleotides, the CDR3 is TGTGCCACCGTAGCGACCCACACCGGGGAGCTGTTTTTT.

The chain links TRBV20-1 to TRBJ2-3; 8 bases agree with TRBD2. The germline gives CDR1 DFQATT, CDR2 SNEGSKA (reference sequence). The CDR3 totals 14 residues. The V segment lost 6 bases and the J segment 0 bases; nucleotides outside the gene matches: 5. The CDR3 DNA follows: TGCAGTGCATTAGCGGGAACCAGCACAGATACGCAGTATTTT. Residues: CSALAGTSTDTQYF.

V usage is TRBV20-1 and J usage is TRBJ2-5; perhaps D is TRBD1 or TRBD2 (5 bases each). This CDR3 comprises 11 residues. CDR1 is DFQATT and CDR2 is SNEGSKA in the germline V gene (reference sequence). V lost 3 bases and J lost 5, with 7 bases in between. The CDR3: CSARWGETQYF. For the CDR3, the DNA is TGCAGTGCTAGGTGGGGGGAGACCCAGTACTTC.

This clonotype was counted only a few times. The chain has TRBV20-1 and TRBJ1-1, with 7 positions matching TRBD1. Germline V lookup: CDR1 DFQATT, CDR2 SNEGSKA (reference sequence). With 6 bases clipped from V and 7 bases from J, the junction kept 5 bases outside the gene matches. This CDR3 region has 11 residues. The CDR3 spells CSAQGTNEAFF. In DNA, the CDR3 is TGCAGTGCACAGGGGACGAATGAAGCTTTCTTT.

The chain carries TRBV5-1 and TRBJ2-7, with TRBD2 as a possible D gene (7 bases). Trimming removed 4 bases at V and 3 bases at J, with 17 bases between. Germline V gene data show CDR1 as SGHRS and CDR2 as YFSETQ. This CDR3 has 15 residues. CDR3 region: CASSPRRGGHYEQYF. The DNA for the CDR3 is TGCGCCAGCAGCCCACGAAGGGGGGGCCACTACGAGCAGTACTTC. The full variable domain, rest sourced from reference TRBV5-1 and TRBJ2-7, is KAGVTQTPRYLIKTRGQQVTLSCSPISGHRSVSWYQQTPGQGLQFLFEYFSETQRNKGNFPGRFSGRQFSNSRSEMNVSTLELGDSALYLCASSPRRGGHYEQYFGPGTRLTVT.